Listed below are T cell receptor beta chains from one sample, sequenced in a study of T cell responses to AZD1222 COVID-19 vaccine. TCRdb's copy holds only in-frame clones and misses some; the assay was immunoSEQ multiplex PCR. The table records about 99,000 clones, 90% to 95% of them present only once. The input for sequencing was peripheral blood, taken 28 days after the second AZD1222 dose. The source of these receptors is an adult who received the AZD1222 COVID-19 vaccine. Both conserved end residues are part of each CDR3. Fields, in order: clone size, V gene, D gene, J gene, CDR3 DNA, CDR3 protein. The D gene is left open where the match is weak. Only some rows state a clone size, as once, few, many or a class for expanded clones.

NA	TRBV28	TRBD1	TRBJ2-7	TGTGCCAGCAGTCTGCCGGGACAGGGCTACGAGCAGTACTTC	CASSLPGQGYEQYF
NA	TRBV12-3/TRBV12-4	NA	TRBJ1-1	TGTGCCAGCAGGTGGGGAACTGAAGCTTTCTTT	CASRWGTEAFF
NA	TRBV4-3	TRBD1	TRBJ1-2	TGCGCCAGCAGCCAAGATGGCCAGGGGGCTTATGGCTACACCTTC	CASSQDGQGAYGYTF
NA	TRBV11-2	NA	TRBJ2-7	TGTGCCAGCAGCTTCGGATCGAACTACGAGCAGTACTTC	CASSFGSNYEQYF
NA	TRBV6-1	TRBD1	TRBJ1-2	TGTGCCAGCAGTGATTGGACAGGGGCTAACTATGGCTACACCTTC	CASSDWTGANYGYTF
NA	TRBV24-1	NA	TRBJ2-3	TGTGCCACCAGTGATCCACTAGCTACCCTCCCAGATACGCAGTATTTT	CATSDPLATLPDTQYF
NA	TRBV14	TRBD1	TRBJ2-7	TGTGCCAGCAGCCGCAAAGGGACAGGGCACGAGCAGTACTTC	CASSRKGTGHEQYF
NA	TRBV20-1	NA	TRBJ2-6	TGCAGTGCCAGTAGGGACACATCCGTCTCTGGGGCCAACGTCCTGACTTTC	CSASRDTSVSGANVLTF
NA	TRBV5-1	TRBD1	TRBJ2-7	TGCGCCAGCAGCTTTGAACCGGGACAGGGTCTCTACGAGCAGTACTTC	CASSFEPGQGLYEQYF
NA	TRBV3-1/TRBV3-2	TRBD1	TRBJ1-1	TGTGCCAGCAGCCTCGGACAGGTGAACACTGAAGCTTTCTTT	CASSLGQVNTEAFF
NA	TRBV5-1	TRBD1	TRBJ2-7	TGCGCCAGCAGACAGGGACAGGGCTACGAGCAGTACTTC	CASRQGQGYEQYF
NA	TRBV27	TRBD1	TRBJ1-2	TGTGCCAGCAGGCCGGGACAGGTTTATGGCTACACCTTC	CASRPGQVYGYTF
NA	TRBV28	TRBD1	TRBJ2-7	TGTGCCAGCAGTTTACGACAGGGGGCTAGGTACGAGCAGTACTTC	CASSLRQGARYEQYF
NA	TRBV7-9	NA	TRBJ1-2	TGTGCCAGCAGCTACCAGAACGAGGGGGGCTACACCTTC	CASSYQNEGGYTF
NA	TRBV24-1	TRBD1	TRBJ1-2	TGTGCCACCAGTGATCAACAGGGGAACTATGGCTACACCTTC	CATSDQQGNYGYTF
NA	TRBV28	NA	TRBJ2-2	TGTGCCAGCGGGGACACCGGGGAGCTGTTTTTT	CASGDTGELFF
NA	TRBV5-1	NA	TRBJ2-7	TGCGCCAGCAGCGACACCTCCTACGAGCAGTACTTC	CASSDTSYEQYF
NA	TRBV7-2	NA	TRBJ1-5	TGTGCCAGCAGCTCTTCGGGGACTAGCGGGACCGGCCCCCAGCATTTT	CASSSSGTSGTGPQHF
NA	TRBV4-3	NA	TRBJ2-1	TGCGCCAGCAGCCAAGAGGTGACGGGGGTATACAATGAGCAGTTCTTC	CASSQEVTGVYNEQFF
NA	TRBV27	NA	TRBJ2-4	TGTGCCAGCAGGCCCAGAATTGGGGATGAGATAGGCAAAAACATTCAGTACTTC	CASRPRIGDEIGKNIQYF
NA	TRBV28	NA	TRBJ2-3	TGTGCCAGTACCCAACCCGGCACAGATACGCAGTATTTT	CASTQPGTDTQYF
NA	TRBV5-1	NA	TRBJ1-5	TGCGCCAGCAGCTTGGGAGGGGAAGGCAATCAGCCCCAGCATTTT	CASSLGGEGNQPQHF
NA	TRBV12-3/TRBV12-4	NA	TRBJ1-5	TGTGCCAGCAGTTTGGGTATTTCCCAGCCCCAGCATTTT	CASSLGISQPQHF
NA	TRBV24-1	NA	TRBJ2-2	TGTGCCACCAGTGACCCGACAGGAACCGGGGAGCTGTTTTTT	CATSDPTGTGELFF
NA	TRBV7-9	TRBD1	TRBJ2-7	TGTGCCAGCAGCCGGCAGACAGGGTCCTACGAGCAGTACTTC	CASSRQTGSYEQYF
once	TRBV6-5	TRBD1	TRBJ1-1	TGTGCCAGCAGTTACTCTACAGGGGCGGAGAACACTGAAGCTTTCTTT	CASSYSTGAENTEAFF
NA	TRBV14	NA	TRBJ1-1	TGTGCCAGCAGCCGAGGGCGAAGCGAGGCTTTCTTT	CASSRGRSEAFF
NA	TRBV11-2	TRBD1	TRBJ1-6	TGTGCCAGCAGAACACAGGGGAAGGATTCACCCCTCCACTTT	CASRTQGKDSPLHF
NA	TRBV5-6	NA	TRBJ1-3	TGTGCCAGCAGCTTGTGGTGGGCTGGAAACACCATATATTTT	CASSLWWAGNTIYF
NA	TRBV11-2	NA	TRBJ1-3	TGTGCCAGCAGCTCGATACGACATTCTGGAAACACCATATATTTT	CASSSIRHSGNTIYF
NA	TRBV28	NA	TRBJ1-1	TGTGCCAGCAGTTTGATGGGTGCTGAAGCTTTCTTT	CASSLMGAEAFF
few	TRBV24-1	TRBD1	TRBJ2-3	TGTGCCACCAGTGATTCACCCGGGACAGGGGCCCTCACAGATACGCAGTATTTT	CATSDSPGTGALTDTQYF
NA	TRBV27	NA	TRBJ1-3	TGTGCCAGCAGTTTTCGTAGGGGGGGGCCGGGAAACACCATATATTTT	CASSFRRGGPGNTIYF
NA	TRBV6-5	TRBD1	TRBJ1-5	TGTGCCAGCGGGACCGGGACAGGTCATCAGCCCCAGCATTTT	CASGTGTGHQPQHF
NA	TRBV27	NA	TRBJ1-4	TGTGCCAGCAGTTTATCGTTCGGGGTCGCCAATGAAAAACTGTTTTTT	CASSLSFGVANEKLFF
once	TRBV4-2	NA	TRBJ1-5	TGTGCCAGCAGCCAGGATGGCGGTTCAGGCCGCAATCAGCCCCAGCATTTT	CASSQDGGSGRNQPQHF
NA	TRBV5-1	NA	TRBJ1-6	TGCGCCAGCGCCCACGGACCGGGAAATAATTCACCCCTCCACTTT	CASAHGPGNNSPLHF
NA	TRBV25-1	NA	TRBJ2-5	TGTGCCAGCAGTGAACCGGGGTTAACTGAGACCCAGTACTTC	CASSEPGLTETQYF
NA	TRBV30	NA	TRBJ2-5	TGTGCCTGGAGTGTCCCCCCGACAGAAGAGACCCAGTACTTC	CAWSVPPTEETQYF
NA	TRBV20-1	NA	TRBJ2-1	TGCAGTGCGGAGGATGAGCAGTTCTTC	CSAEDEQFF
NA	TRBV13	NA	TRBJ1-6	TGTGCCAGCAGCCCCTCCCGCAGTAATTCACCCCTCCACTTT	CASSPSRSNSPLHF
NA	TRBV13	NA	TRBJ2-5	TGTGCCAGCAGCTTTCGACAGCAAGAGACCCAGTACTTC	CASSFRQQETQYF